Following are 24 T cell receptor beta chains from one sample sequenced in a study of control samples from healthy donors and cancer patients. The method was immunoSEQ multiplex PCR; TCRdb's version includes in-frame clones alone and lacks a portion of them. This repertoire shows around 110,000 clones, 85% to 90% found once; its top ten account for 1.1%. Source material: PBMCs. Receptors originate from a woman aged 50 to 65 with colorectal cancer.

The V call is TRBV21-1, the J call TRBJ2-4. TRBV21-1 is a pseudogene. This CDR3 comprises 10 residues. CDR3 region: CASSKNIQYF. The CDR3 bases are TGTGCCAGCAGCAAAAACATTCAGTACTTC.

The chain has TRBV27 and TRBJ2-3; TRBD1 matches 11 bases. There are 14 residues in the CDR3. With V trimmed by 8 bases and J by 2 bases, 3 bases remained unmatched. CDR1 is MNHEY, CDR2 SMNVEV, per germline (reference sequence). The CDR3: CASGTGGITDTQYF. For the CDR3, the DNA is TGTGCCAGCGGGACAGGGGGAATCACAGATACGCAGTATTTT.

To note about this clone: Mismatch with germline at one junction end may stem from a read error. This rearrangement joins TRBV5-6 to TRBJ1-1, with TRBD1 matching over 8 bases. The CDR3 contains 15 residues. Germline CDR1 and CDR2: SGHDT and YYEEEE. The CDR3 DNA reads as TGTGCCAGCAGCTTGGATACCTGGGACAGGCCCTTGCGGTTGTTT. Translated, it gives CASSLDTWDRPLRLF.

The gene calls are TRBV5-1 and TRBJ1-1; D ambiguous. The CDR3 loop spans 13 amino acids. V was shortened by 7 bases and J by 0 bases, with 10 bases between the two germline ends. Per germline, CDR1 SGHRS and CDR2 YFSETQ. CDR3 protein: CASSPLMNTEAFF. The DNA of the CDR3 is TGCGCCAGCTCCCCCCTGATGAACACTGAAGCTTTCTTT. Full variable domain (remainder filled in from reference TRBV5-1 and TRBJ1-1): KAGVTQTPRYLIKTRGQQVTLSCSPISGHRSVSWYQQTPGQGLQFLFEYFSETQRNKGNFPGRFSGRQFSNSRSEMNVSTLELGDSALYLCASSPLMNTEAFFGQGTRLTVV.

This chain links TRBV30 with TRBJ1-2, with D unresolved. Germline loops: CDR1 GTSNPN, CDR2 SVGIG (reference sequence). V lost 4 bases to trimming and J lost 2 bases, with 17 bases between them. This CDR3 is 15 amino acids long. The CDR3 is CAWTKSNSKNYGYTF. DNA of the CDR3: TGTGCCTGGACGAAATCCAATTCCAAGAACTATGGCTACACCTTC.

The genes are TRBV18 and TRBJ2-1, with 10 bases fitting TRBD1. CDR3 length: 13 residues. After removal of 6 bases from V and 8 bases from J, the junction contained 4 bases not matched to a gene. From germline, CDR1 is KGHSH and CDR2 LQKENI. The CDR3 spells CASSPGTGDEQFF. The CDR3 coding sequence is TGTGCCAGCTCGCCAGGGACAGGGGATGAGCAGTTCTTC.

The rearrangement links TRBV20-1 to TRBJ2-1; no clear D. CDR1 and CDR2 (germline): DFQATT, SNEGSKA (reference sequence). The CDR3 loop spans 12 amino acids. With 3 bases removed from V and 7 bases from J, the gap between germline ends came to 10 bases. DNA for the CDR3: TGCAGTGCTAGTGGGGTCCAAAATGAGCAGTTCTTC. Protein: CSASGVQNEQFF.

This chain uses TRBV5-1 with TRBJ2-5; D is ambiguous. The CDR3 consists of 15 residues. Germline lookup yields CDR1 SGHRS and CDR2 YFSETQ. V lost 1 base and J 3 bases, leaving 13 bases between the germline ends. CDR3 coding DNA: TGCGCCAGCAGCTTGAGGAATATAGGAGAAGAGACCCAGTACTTC. Amino acids: CASSLRNIGEETQYF. Variable domain in full (rest from reference TRBV5-1 and TRBJ2-5): KAGVTQTPRYLIKTRGQQVTLSCSPISGHRSVSWYQQTPGQGLQFLFEYFSETQRNKGNFPGRFSGRQFSNSRSEMNVSTLELGDSALYLCASSLRNIGEETQYFGPGTRLLVL.

V gene TRBV5-1 combines with J gene TRBJ2-5; 7 nucleotides line up with TRBD1. CDR1 is SGHRS, CDR2 YFSETQ, per germline. J gave up 2 bases and V 5 bases, and 9 bases lay outside the gene matches. This CDR3 is built from 15 residues. The CDR3 sequence is CASRFFGTEQETQYF. The CDR3 nucleotides read TGCGCCAGCAGGTTTTTCGGGACAGAGCAAGAGACCCAGTACTTC.

J is TRBJ1-3 and V is TRBV25-1; no reliable D call. The CDR3 contains 15 residues. Trimming pared 2 bases from V and 0 bases from J, leaving 8 bases between. Germline loops: CDR1 MGHDK, CDR2 SYGVNS. DNA for the CDR3: TGTGCCAGCAGTGAAGGAGCAAACTCTGGAAACACCATATATTTT. The encoded protein is CASSEGANSGNTIYF.

The rearrangement joins TRBV28 to TRBJ1-5; D remains ambiguous. V was clipped by 1 base and J by 11 bases, with 12 bases between them. Germline V gene data show CDR1 as MDHEN and CDR2 as SYDVKM. CDR3 length: 13 amino acids. As DNA, the CDR3 is TGTGCCAGCAGTTTATCGCCTCCGGTGGCCCAGCATTTT. Encoded protein: CASSLSPPVAQHF.

The V and J genes are TRBV3-1 (or the pseudogene TRBV3-2) and TRBJ2-3; D not resolved. Germline lookup yields CDR1 LGHDT and CDR2 YNNKEL (reference sequence). CDR3 length: 12 amino acids. V dropped 1 base and J dropped 11 bases, with 10 bases sitting between them. The CDR3 DNA sequence: TGTGCCAGCAGCCAAGTTGCGTCGGGGCAGTATTTT. This gives the protein CASSQVASGQYF.

This clone was recorded a few times. This chain uses TRBV5-4 with TRBJ2-2; D call uncertain. The CDR3 length is 13 residues. Germline values: CDR1 SGHNT, CDR2 YYREEE (reference sequence). The V end lost 4 bases, the J end lost 6 bases, and 10 bases lay between the germline ends. The CDR3 loop is CASSVPRAGELFF. CDR3 bases: TGTGCCAGCAGCGTGCCCCGGGCCGGGGAGCTGTTTTTT.

The chain couples TRBV6-2 or TRBV6-3 to TRBJ1-5, with D hard to call. This CDR3 contains 13 residues. Germline V gene data show CDR1 as MNHEY and CDR2 as SVGEGT. V dropped 6 bases and J dropped 2 bases, with 8 bases sitting between them. The CDR3 DNA sequence: TGTGCCAGCAGCATGGCCGGCAATCAGCCCCAGCATTTT. It codes for CASSMAGNQPQHF.

This clone was picked up one time. This chain uses TRBV10-3 with TRBJ2-1; 9 bases are shared with TRBD1. V shed 6 bases and J 7 bases; nucleotides not matched to a gene: 7. The CDR3 has 14 amino acids. CDR1 and CDR2 from the germline V gene are ENHRY and SYGVKD. In DNA form, the CDR3 reads TGTGCCATCAGAGAGGACAGGGGCCCAAATGAGCAGTTCTTC. Protein sequence: CAIREDRGPNEQFF.

The chain carries TRBV4-1 and TRBJ2-3; D is possibly TRBD2 (5 bases). CDR3 length equals 13 residues. Trimming pared 4 bases from V and 2 bases from J, leaving 7 bases between. The V gene's germline CDR1 is MGHRA and CDR2 YSYEKL. The CDR3 nucleotides are TGCGCCAGCAGCCGGACTTCCACAGATACGCAGTATTTT. This sequence encodes CASSRTSTDTQYF.

V is TRBV5-1 and J is TRBJ1-1; D unclear. The length of the CDR3 is 11 residues. V gave up 6 bases and J gave up 8 bases, with 11 bases separating them. The germline CDR1 and CDR2 sequences are SGHRS and YFSETQ. DNA for the CDR3: TGCGCCAGCAAGTGGGGTGTAGAAGCTTTCTTT. Protein: CASKWGVEAFF.

This clone has only one observation. The chain carries TRBV10-3 and TRBJ1-5; no reliable D call. The CDR3 length is 13 residues. The V gene's germline CDR1 is ENHRY and CDR2 SYGVKD. V was pared by 6 bases and J by 0 bases, with 6 bases between. CDR3 protein: CAISQNSNQPQHF. The CDR3, as DNA: TGTGCCATCAGCCAGAATAGCAATCAGCCCCAGCATTTT.

This clone has only one observation. This chain joins TRBV5-6 and TRBJ2-5; D is unclear. V was pared by 3 bases and J by 7 bases, with 13 bases between. This CDR3 contains 13 residues. Per germline, CDR1 SGHDT and CDR2 YYEEEE. CDR3 nucleotide sequence: TGTGCCAGCAGCTACCTGACTGCAGGGACCCAGTACTTC. Encoded protein: CASSYLTAGTQYF.

Notes on this clone: At one of its ends the junction is not consistent with the germline gene, which may arise from a read error. The chain links TRBV25-1 to TRBJ1-3; D is unresolved. CDR3 length: 15 amino acids. Per germline, CDR1 MGHDK and CDR2 SYGVNS. CDR3 amino acids: CAGSDPSASGNTIYF. The CDR3 nucleotides are TGTGCCGGCAGTGACCCCTCAGCCTCTGGAAACACCATATATTTT.

CDR3 in DNA: TGTGCCAGCAGCCTCGGGGACAGGGACACTGAAGCTTTCTTT. This translates into CASSLGDRDTEAFF. The chain recombines TRBV7-6 with TRBJ1-1, with 9 bases matching TRBD1. Germline CDR1 and CDR2: SGHVS and FNYEAQ. This CDR3 region has 14 residues. V gave up 5 bases and J gave up 3 bases; unmatched junction bases: 4. Looking up the rest from reference TRBV7-6 and TRBJ1-1 gives the full variable domain: GAGVSQSPRYKVTKRGQDVALRCDPISGHVSLYWYRQALGQGPEFLTYFNYEAQQDKSGLPNDRFSAERPEGSISTLTIQRTEQRDSAMYRCASSLGDRDTEAFFGQGTRLTVV.

The chain joins TRBV19 to TRBJ2-2; no clear D. The CDR3 runs 13 residues. Germline V gives CDR1 LNHDA, CDR2 SQIVND (reference sequence). The ends were cut back, 0 bases at V and 6 bases at J, with 5 bases in the middle. CDR3 region: CASSIDFSGELFF. The DNA of the CDR3 is TGTGCCAGTAGTATAGATTTTTCCGGGGAGCTGTTTTTT.

The rearrangement joins TRBV19 to TRBJ1-2; 7 nucleotides agree with TRBD1. Germline-derived CDR1 and CDR2 are LNHDA and SQIVND (reference sequence). The CDR3 consists of 12 residues. The V segment lost 7 bases and the J segment 6 bases; nucleotides outside the gene matches: 5. The CDR3 bases are TGTGCCAGTATGACAGGGATAAATGGCTACACCTTC. This codes for CASMTGINGYTF.

A single count supports this clone. This chain connects TRBV5-4 to TRBJ1-2; no clear D gene. CDR1 is SGHNT and CDR2 is YYREEE in the germline V gene (reference sequence). The V end was cut by 3 bases, the J end by 7 bases, with 10 bases between. The CDR3 sequence is 12 residues long. The CDR3 region has the DNA TGTGCCAGCAGCTCTAGAGTTGTTGGCTACACCTTC. This translates into CASSSRVVGYTF.